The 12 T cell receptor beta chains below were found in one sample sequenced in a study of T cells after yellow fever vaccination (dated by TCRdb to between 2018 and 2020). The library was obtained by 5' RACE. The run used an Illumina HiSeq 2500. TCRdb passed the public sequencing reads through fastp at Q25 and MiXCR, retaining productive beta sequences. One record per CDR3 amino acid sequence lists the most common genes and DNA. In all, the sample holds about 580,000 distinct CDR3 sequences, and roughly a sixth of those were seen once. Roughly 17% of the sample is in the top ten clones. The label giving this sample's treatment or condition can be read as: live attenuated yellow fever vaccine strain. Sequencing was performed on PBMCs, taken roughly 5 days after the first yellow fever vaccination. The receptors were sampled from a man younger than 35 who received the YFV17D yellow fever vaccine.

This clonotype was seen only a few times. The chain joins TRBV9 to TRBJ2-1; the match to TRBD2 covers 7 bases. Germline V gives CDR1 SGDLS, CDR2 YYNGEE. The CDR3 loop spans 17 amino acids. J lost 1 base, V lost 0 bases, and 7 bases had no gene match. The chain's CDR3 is CASSVGRGGGSYNEQFF. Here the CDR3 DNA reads TGTGCCAGCAGCGTAGGGCGTGGCGGGGGTTCCTACAATGAGCAGTTCTTC.

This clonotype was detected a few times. The CDR3 bases are TGTGCCACAGCCGGGACAGGGGATGAGACCCAGTACTTC. Protein sequence: CATAGTGDETQYF. The chain combines TRBV19 with TRBJ2-5; 10 bases are a match to TRBD1. From germline, CDR1 is LNHDA and CDR2 SQIVND (reference sequence). The CDR3 totals 13 residues. Unmatched junction bases numbered 7, after V lost 10 bases and J lost 5 bases.

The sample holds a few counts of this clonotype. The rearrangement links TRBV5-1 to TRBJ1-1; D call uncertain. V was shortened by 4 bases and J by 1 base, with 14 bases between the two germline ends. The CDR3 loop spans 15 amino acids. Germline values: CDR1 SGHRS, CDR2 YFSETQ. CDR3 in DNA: TGCGCCAGCAGCAACCGCGAATTCGGGAACACTGAAGCTTTCTTT. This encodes CASSNREFGNTEAFF.

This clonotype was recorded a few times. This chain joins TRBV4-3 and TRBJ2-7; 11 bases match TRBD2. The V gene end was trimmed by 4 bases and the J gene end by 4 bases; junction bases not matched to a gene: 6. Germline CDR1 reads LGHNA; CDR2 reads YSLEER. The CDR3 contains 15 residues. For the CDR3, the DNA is TGCGCCAGCAGCCCCTCGGGACTAGCGGTTTACGAGCAGTACTTC. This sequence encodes CASSPSGLAVYEQYF.

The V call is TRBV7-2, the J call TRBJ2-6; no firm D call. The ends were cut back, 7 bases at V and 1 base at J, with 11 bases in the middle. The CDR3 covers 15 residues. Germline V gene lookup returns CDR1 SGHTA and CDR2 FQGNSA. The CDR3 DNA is TGTGCCAGCACCCTCGATTGGTCTGGGGCCAACGTCCTGACTTTC. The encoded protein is CASTLDWSGANVLTF.

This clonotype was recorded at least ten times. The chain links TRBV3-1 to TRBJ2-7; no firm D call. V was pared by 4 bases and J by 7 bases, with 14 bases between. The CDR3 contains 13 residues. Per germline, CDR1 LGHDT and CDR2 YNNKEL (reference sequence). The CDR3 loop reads CASSPSPFGEQYV. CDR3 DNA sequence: TGTGCCAGCAGCCCAAGTCCCTTTGGTGAGCAGTACGTC.

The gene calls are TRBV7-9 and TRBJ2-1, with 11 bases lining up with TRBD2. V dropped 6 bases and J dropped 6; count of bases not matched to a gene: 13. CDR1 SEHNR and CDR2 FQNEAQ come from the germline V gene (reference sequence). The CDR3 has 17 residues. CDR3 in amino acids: CASRLNPGLAATNEQFF. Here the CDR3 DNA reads TGTGCCAGCAGACTTAATCCGGGACTAGCGGCTACCAATGAGCAGTTCTTC. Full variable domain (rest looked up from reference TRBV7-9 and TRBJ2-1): DTGVSQNPRHKITKRGQNVTFRCDPISEHNRLYWYRQTLGQGPEFLTYFQNEAQLEKSRLLSDRFSAERPKGSFSTLEIQRTEQGDSAMYLCASRLNPGLAATNEQFFGPGTRLTVL.

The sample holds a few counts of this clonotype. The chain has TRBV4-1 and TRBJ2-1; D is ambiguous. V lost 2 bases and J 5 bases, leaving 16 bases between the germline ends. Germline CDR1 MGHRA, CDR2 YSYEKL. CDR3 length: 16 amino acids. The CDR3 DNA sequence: TGCGCCAGCAGCCAACCCATTAGAACCCGAGACAATGAGCAGTTCTTC. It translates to CASSQPIRTRDNEQFF.

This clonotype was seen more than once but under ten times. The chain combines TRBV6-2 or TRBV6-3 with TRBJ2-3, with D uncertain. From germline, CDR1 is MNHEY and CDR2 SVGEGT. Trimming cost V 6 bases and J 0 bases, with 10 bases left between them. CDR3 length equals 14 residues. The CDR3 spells CASRRTMSTDTQYF. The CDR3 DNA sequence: TGTGCCAGCAGGAGAACAATGAGCACAGATACGCAGTATTTT.

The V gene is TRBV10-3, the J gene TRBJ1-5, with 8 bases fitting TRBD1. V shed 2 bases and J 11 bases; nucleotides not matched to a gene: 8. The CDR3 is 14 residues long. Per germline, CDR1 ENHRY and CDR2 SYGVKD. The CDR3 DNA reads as TGTGCCATCAGTGAGGCCTCGCAGGGGGCGACCCAGCATTTT. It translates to CAISEASQGATQHF.

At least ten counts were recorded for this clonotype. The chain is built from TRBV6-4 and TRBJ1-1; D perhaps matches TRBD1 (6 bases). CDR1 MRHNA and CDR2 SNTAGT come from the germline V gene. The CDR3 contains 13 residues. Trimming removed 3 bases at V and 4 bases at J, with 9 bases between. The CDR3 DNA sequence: TGTGCCAGCAGTGAACAGGGAGGCACTGAAGCTTTCTTT. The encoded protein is CASSEQGGTEAFF.

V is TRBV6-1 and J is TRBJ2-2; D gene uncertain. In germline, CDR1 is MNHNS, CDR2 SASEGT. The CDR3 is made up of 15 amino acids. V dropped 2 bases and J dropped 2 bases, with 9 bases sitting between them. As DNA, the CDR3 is TGTGCCAGCAGTGAACCTGGAAGTAACACCGGGGAGCTGTTTTTT. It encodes CASSEPGSNTGELFF.